These 8 T cell receptor beta chains were sequenced from one sample in a study of OX40 agonist ivuxolimab in advanced cancers. Sequencing was performed with immunoSEQ multiplex PCR; in TCRdb, only in-frame clones are kept and a portion is missing. The sample yields about 26,000 clones, over 85% seen once. The sequencing used CD4+ or CD8+ T cells sorted from blood, collected in a trial of the OX40 agonist ivuxolimab. Source of these receptors: an adult with an advanced solid tumor such as melanoma, head and neck, liver or kidney cancer.

The chain combines TRBV6-5 with TRBJ2-7; possible D gene TRBD2, 6 bases. Germline CDR1 is MNHEY and CDR2 is SVGAGI. V gave up 2 bases and J gave up 0 bases, with 11 bases separating them. This CDR3 spans 15 amino acids. In DNA form, the CDR3 reads TGTGCCAGCAGTTACGGCGCGGGGAGCTCCTACGAGCAGTACTTC. Protein: CASSYGAGSSYEQYF.

The rearrangement joins TRBV27 to TRBJ2-1, with 11 bases matching TRBD2. Germline V CDR1 and CDR2: MNHEY, SMNVEV (reference sequence). The CDR3 spans 17 residues. V was clipped by 4 bases and J by 2 bases; unmatched bases: 7. The CDR3 region has the DNA TGTGCCAGCAGTTCTCCCACTAGCGGGAGTACCTACAATGAGCAGTTCTTC. Amino acid sequence: CASSSPTSGSTYNEQFF.

The chain uses TRBV19 and TRBJ2-4; D call uncertain. The V end lost 4 bases, the J end lost 6 bases, and 13 bases lay between the germline ends. The CDR3 consists of 14 residues. CDR1 LNHDA and CDR2 SQIVND come from the germline V gene (reference sequence). The CDR3, as DNA: TGTGCCAGTAGTAGCTGGGCAGCCTTAAACATTCAGTACTTC. Encoded protein: CASSSWAALNIQYF.

This clone is medium-sized (0.01 to 0.1%) by share. The V gene is TRBV4-1, the J gene TRBJ1-2; TRBD1 agrees at 9 bases. CDR3 length: 13 amino acids. CDR1 MGHRA and CDR2 YSYEKL come from the germline V gene. V shed 6 bases and J 3 bases; nucleotides not matched to a gene: 2. CDR3 sequence reads: CASRRTGDYGYTF. The CDR3 coding sequence is TGCGCCAGCAGGCGGACAGGGGACTATGGCTACACCTTC.

This chain links TRBV14 with TRBJ2-7; D uncertain. V was pared by 0 bases and J by 7 bases, with 10 bases between. The CDR3 consists of 13 residues. Germline V gene sequence: CDR1 SGHDN, CDR2 FVKESK. The CDR3 protein is CASSQEGWKEQYF. The DNA of the CDR3 is TGTGCCAGCAGCCAAGAAGGATGGAAGGAGCAGTACTTC.

V and J are TRBV19 and TRBJ1-5; no firm D call. Germline V gene lookup returns CDR1 LNHDA and CDR2 SQIVND (reference sequence). V lost 3 bases, J lost 6 bases, and 6 bases lay in between. The CDR3 covers 12 residues. CDR3 nucleotide sequence: TGTGCCAGTAGTATCGGGCCTCAGCCCCAGCATTTT. This translates into CASSIGPQPQHF.

The genes are TRBV9 and TRBJ2-7, with D perhaps TRBD2 (6 bases). The CDR3 contains 13 residues. Germline lookup yields CDR1 SGDLS and CDR2 YYNGEE. V was trimmed by 7 bases and J by 0 bases, leaving 11 bases between them. CDR3 in DNA: TGTGCCAGCGGCGGGGCAGACTCCTACGAGCAGTACTTC. Its translation: CASGGADSYEQYF.

The V and J genes are TRBV6-4 and TRBJ2-2; D might be TRBD1 (5 bases). The germline V gene encodes CDR1 MRHNA and CDR2 SNTAGT. The CDR3 has 14 residues. Trimming removed 3 bases at V and 2 bases at J, with 7 bases between. The CDR3 spells CASSEGVNTGELFF. CDR3 sequence (DNA): TGTGCCAGCAGTGAAGGGGTTAACACCGGGGAGCTGTTTTTT.